The sequence of this T cell receptor beta chain was determined in a study of T cell responses to AZD1222 COVID-19 vaccine. Findings of the study overall: Repertoire sampling happened only post peak T cell response. Nearly half of the spike-specific TCRs reportedly recognize variant regions that carry no mutations. Clonal diversity may have been underestimated in mostly white British donors. Spike-specific TCR breadth and depth both grew after two AZD1222 doses.

Turning to this clone: The target antigen is unknown.

Method: immunoSEQ multiplex PCR; TCRdb's copy keeps in-frame clones and lacks some. The sample has roughly 80,000 clones, around 89% seen once. Here the sequenced sample was peripheral blood, taken on day 0 of MenACWY control vaccination. The TCR originated in an adult in good health.

Written as DNA, the CDR3 is TGTGCCAGCAGCTTGAACACTGAAGCTTTCTTT. It encodes CASSLNTEAFF. This chain joins TRBV5-6 and TRBJ1-1; D not resolved. Germline lookup yields CDR1 SGHDT and CDR2 YYEEEE. Trimming left V 1 base short and J 2 bases short, with 0 bases between. The CDR3 spans 11 residues.